This TCR beta chain was identified during a study of blood T cell repertoires in COVID-19. Study summary: Some COVID-19 samples were acute and others convalescent; all came from the United States, Italy and Spain. In each case, the material was cDNA or gDNA derived from T cells, B-cell-depleted T cells, or PBMCs.

CDR3 length: 15 residues. The germline gives CDR1 SGDLS, CDR2 YYNGEE. V gave up 4 bases and J gave up 9 bases; unmatched junction bases: 13. This clone was picked up one time. Clones were read by immunoSEQ multiplex PCR, and TCRdb kept only the in-frame ones, dropping some. The sample includes around 100,000 clones, approximately 81% of them seen just once. This clonotype was sampled from a human donor in a cohort sampled during active COVID-19. The V and J genes are TRBV9 and TRBJ1-3; 7 nucleotides line up with TRBD1. The sample was peripheral blood. The CDR3 bases are TGTGCCAGCAGCCTACAAGGGGGCTCTGGTGTCACCATATATTTT. Translated: CASSLQGGSGVTIYF.